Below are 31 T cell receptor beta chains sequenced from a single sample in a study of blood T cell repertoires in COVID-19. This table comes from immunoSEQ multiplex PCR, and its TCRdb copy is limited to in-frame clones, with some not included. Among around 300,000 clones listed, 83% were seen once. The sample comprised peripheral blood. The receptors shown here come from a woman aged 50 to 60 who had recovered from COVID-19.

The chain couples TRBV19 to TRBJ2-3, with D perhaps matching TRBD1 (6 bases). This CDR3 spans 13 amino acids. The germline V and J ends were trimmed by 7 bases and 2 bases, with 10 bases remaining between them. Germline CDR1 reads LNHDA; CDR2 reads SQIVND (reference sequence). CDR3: CASKQGVTDTQYF. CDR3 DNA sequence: TGTGCCAGTAAACAGGGTGTCACAGATACGCAGTATTTT. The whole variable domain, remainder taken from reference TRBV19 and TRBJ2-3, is DGGITQSPKYLFRKEGQNVTLSCEQNLNHDAMYWYRQDPGQGLRLIYYSQIVNDFQKGDIAEGYSVSREKKESFPLTVTSAQKNPTAFYLCASKQGVTDTQYFGPGTRLTVL.

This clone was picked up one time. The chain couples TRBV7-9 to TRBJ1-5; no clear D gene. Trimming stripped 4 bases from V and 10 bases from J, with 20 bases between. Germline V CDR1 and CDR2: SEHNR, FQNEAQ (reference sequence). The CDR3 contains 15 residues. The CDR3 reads CASSYTGQDSAPQHF. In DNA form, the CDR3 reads TGTGCCAGCAGCTACACTGGCCAGGATAGTGCACCCCAGCATTTT.

The CDR3 sequence is CASRAGTGVREQFF. The DNA of the CDR3 is TGTGCCAGCAGGGCCGGGACAGGGGTTCGTGAGCAGTTCTTC. The chain has TRBV28 and TRBJ2-1; 10 bases are shared with TRBD1. The CDR3 totals 14 residues. V was pared by 6 bases and J by 9 bases, with 8 bases of the junction left unmatched. Germline CDR1 is MDHEN and CDR2 is SYDVKM.

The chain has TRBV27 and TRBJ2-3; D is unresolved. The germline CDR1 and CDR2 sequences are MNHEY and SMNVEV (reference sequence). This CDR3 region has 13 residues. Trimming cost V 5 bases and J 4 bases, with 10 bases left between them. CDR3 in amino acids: CASSPLQADTQYF. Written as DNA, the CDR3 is TGTGCCAGCAGTCCCCTCCAGGCAGATACGCAGTATTTT.

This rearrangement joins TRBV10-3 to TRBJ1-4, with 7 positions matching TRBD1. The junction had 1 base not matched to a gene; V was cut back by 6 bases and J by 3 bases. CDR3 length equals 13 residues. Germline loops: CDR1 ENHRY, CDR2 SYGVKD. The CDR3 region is CAIRGTANEKLFF. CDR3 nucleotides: TGTGCCATCAGGGGGACAGCTAATGAAAAACTGTTTTTT.

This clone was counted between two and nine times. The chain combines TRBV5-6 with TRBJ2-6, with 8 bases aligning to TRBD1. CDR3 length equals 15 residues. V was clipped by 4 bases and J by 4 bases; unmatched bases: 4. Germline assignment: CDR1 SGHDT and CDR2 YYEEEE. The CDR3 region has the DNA TGTGCCAGCAGCCAGCAGGGGGCCGGGGCCAACGTCCTGACTTTC. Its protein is CASSQQGAGANVLTF.

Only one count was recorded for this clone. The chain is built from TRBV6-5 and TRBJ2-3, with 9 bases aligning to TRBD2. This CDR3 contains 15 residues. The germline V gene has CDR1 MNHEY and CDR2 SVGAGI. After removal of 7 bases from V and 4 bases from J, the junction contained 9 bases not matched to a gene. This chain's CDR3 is CASKMGGGASDTQYF. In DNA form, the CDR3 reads TGTGCCAGCAAAATGGGCGGGGGGGCCTCAGATACGCAGTATTTT.

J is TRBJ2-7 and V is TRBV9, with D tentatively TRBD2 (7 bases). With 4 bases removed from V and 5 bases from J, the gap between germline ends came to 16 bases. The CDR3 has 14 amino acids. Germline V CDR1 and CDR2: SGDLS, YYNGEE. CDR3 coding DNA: TGTGCCAGCAGCCCCGGGGGGCAGGTCCACGAGCAGTACTTC. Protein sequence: CASSPGGQVHEQYF.

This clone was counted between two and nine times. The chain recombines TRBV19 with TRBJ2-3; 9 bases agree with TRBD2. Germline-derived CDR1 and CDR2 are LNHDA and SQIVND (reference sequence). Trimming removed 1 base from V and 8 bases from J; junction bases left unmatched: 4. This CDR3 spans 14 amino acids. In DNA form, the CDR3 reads TGTGCCAGTAGTATAGGTAGCGGGGGAAGTACGCAGTATTTT. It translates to CASSIGSGGSTQYF.

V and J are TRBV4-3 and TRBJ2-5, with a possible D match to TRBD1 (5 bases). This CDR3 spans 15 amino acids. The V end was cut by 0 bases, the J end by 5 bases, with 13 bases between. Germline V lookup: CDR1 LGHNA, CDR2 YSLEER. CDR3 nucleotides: TGCGCCAGCAGCCAAGATCCCCAGGGCTGGGAGACCCAGTACTTC. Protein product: CASSQDPQGWETQYF.

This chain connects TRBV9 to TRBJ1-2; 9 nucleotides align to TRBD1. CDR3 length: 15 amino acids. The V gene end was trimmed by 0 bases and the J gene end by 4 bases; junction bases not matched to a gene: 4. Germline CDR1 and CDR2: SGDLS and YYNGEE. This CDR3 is CASSVGGTGFYGYTF. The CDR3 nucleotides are TGTGCCAGCAGCGTAGGAGGGACAGGGTTCTATGGCTACACCTTC.

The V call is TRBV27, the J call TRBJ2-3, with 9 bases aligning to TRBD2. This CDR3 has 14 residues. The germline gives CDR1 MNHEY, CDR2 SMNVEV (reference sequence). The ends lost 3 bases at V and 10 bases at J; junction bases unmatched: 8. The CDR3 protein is CASSFSGSTFAQYF. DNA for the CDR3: TGTGCCAGCAGTTTTAGCGGGAGTACGTTCGCGCAGTATTTT.

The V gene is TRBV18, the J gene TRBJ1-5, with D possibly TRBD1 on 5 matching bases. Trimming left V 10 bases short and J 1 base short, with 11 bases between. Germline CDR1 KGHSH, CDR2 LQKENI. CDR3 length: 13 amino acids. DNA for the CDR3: TGTGCCACCACAGACAGCAGCAATCAGCCCCAGCATTTT. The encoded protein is CATTDSSNQPQHF.

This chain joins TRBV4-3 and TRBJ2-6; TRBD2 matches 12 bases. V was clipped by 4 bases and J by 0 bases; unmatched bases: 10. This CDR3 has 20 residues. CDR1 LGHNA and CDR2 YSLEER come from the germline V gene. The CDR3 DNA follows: TGCGCCAGCAGCCCCTCGAGGACTAGCGGGGTCTACTCTGGGGCCAACGTCCTGACTTTC. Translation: CASSPSRTSGVYSGANVLTF.

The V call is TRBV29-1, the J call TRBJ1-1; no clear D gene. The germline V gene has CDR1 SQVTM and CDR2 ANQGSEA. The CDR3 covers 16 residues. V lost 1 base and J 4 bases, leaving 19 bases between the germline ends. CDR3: CSVEALPLTGSTEAFF. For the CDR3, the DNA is TGCAGCGTTGAAGCCCTCCCTTTGACGGGTTCCACTGAAGCTTTCTTT.

CDR3 protein: CASSQDQRGGETQYF. The CDR3 bases are TGCGCCAGCAGCCAAGATCAGCGGGGGGGAGAGACCCAGTACTTC. The rearrangement links TRBV4-1 to TRBJ2-5; 10 bases line up with TRBD2. This CDR3 region has 15 residues. Trimming cost V 0 bases and J 4 bases; bases outside gene matches: 2. Germline CDR1 reads MGHRA; CDR2 reads YSYEKL.

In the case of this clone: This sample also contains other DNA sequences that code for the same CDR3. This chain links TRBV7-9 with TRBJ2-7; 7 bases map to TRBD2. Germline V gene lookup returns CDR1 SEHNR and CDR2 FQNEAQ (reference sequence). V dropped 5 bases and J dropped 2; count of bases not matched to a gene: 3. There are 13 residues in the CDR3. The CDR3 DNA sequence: TGTGCCAGCAGCCTGGCGGGGGCCTACGAGCAGTACTTC. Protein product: CASSLAGAYEQYF.

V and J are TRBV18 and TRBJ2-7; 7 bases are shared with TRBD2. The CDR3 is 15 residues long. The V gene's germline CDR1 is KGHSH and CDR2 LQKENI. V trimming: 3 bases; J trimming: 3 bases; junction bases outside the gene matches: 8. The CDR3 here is CASSPGPGGDYEQYF. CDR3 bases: TGTGCCAGCTCACCCGGGCCGGGGGGAGACTACGAGCAGTACTTC.

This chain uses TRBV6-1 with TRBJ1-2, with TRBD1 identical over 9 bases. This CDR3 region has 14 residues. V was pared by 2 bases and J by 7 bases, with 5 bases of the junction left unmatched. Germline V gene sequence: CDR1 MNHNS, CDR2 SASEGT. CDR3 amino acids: CASSERNRGLGYTF. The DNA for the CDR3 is TGTGCCAGCAGTGAAAGAAACAGGGGGCTTGGCTACACCTTC.

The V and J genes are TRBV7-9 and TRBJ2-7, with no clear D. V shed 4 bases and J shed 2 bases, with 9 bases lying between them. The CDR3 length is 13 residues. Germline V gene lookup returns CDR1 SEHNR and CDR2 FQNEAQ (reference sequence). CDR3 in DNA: TGTGCCAGCAGCTCCGGGTCTACCTACGAGCAGTACTTC. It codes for CASSSGSTYEQYF. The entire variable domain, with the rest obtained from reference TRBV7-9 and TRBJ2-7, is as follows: DTGVSQNPRHKITKRGQNVTFRCDPISEHNRLYWYRQTLGQGPEFLTYFQNEAQLEKSRLLSDRFSAERPKGSFSTLEIQRTEQGDSAMYLCASSSGSTYEQYFGPGTRLTVT.

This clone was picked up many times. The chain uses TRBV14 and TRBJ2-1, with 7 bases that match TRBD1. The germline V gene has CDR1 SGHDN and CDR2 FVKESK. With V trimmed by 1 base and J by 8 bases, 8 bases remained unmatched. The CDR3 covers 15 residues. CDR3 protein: CASSQGQGGFDEQFF. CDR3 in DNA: TGTGCCAGCAGCCAAGGACAGGGTGGATTCGATGAGCAGTTCTTC.

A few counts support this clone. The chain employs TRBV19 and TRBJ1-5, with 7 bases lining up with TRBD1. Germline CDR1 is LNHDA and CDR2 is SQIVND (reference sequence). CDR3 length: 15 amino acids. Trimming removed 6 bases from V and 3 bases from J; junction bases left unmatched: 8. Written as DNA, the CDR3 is TGTGCCAGTAGCAAACAGGGGCCACACAATCAGCCCCAGCATTTT. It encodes CASSKQGPHNQPQHF.

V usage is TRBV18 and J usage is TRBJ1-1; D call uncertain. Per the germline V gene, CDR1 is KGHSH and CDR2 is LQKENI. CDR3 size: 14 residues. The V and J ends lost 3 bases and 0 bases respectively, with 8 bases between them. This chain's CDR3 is CASSPAGLNTEAFF. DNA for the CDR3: TGTGCCAGCTCACCCGCGGGATTGAACACTGAAGCTTTCTTT.

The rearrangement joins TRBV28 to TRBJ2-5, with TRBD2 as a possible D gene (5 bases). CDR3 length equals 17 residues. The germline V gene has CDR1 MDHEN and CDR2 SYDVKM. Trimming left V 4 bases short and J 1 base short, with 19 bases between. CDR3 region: CASSSPRMGSGQETQYF. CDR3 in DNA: TGTGCCAGCAGTTCACCCCGGATGGGGAGCGGCCAAGAGACCCAGTACTTC.

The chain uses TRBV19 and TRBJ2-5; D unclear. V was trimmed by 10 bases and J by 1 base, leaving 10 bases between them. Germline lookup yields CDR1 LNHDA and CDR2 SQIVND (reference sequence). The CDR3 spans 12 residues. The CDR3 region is CAIYWAQETQYF. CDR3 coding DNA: TGTGCCATATATTGGGCCCAAGAGACCCAGTACTTC.

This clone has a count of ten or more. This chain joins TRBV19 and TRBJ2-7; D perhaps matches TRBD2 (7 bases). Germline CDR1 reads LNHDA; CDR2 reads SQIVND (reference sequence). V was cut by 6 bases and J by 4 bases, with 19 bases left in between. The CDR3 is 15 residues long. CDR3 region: CASRAVAGAGYEQYF. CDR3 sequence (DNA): TGTGCCAGTAGGGCCGTTGCGGGGGCGGGGTACGAGCAGTACTTC.

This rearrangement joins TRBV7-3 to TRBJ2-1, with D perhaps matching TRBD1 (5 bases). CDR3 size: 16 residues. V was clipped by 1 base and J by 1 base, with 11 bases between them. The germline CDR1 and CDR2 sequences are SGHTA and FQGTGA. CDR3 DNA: TGTGCCAGCAGCTTAAATGGGCAGGGTTCCTACAATGAGCAGTTCTTC. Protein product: CASSLNGQGSYNEQFF.

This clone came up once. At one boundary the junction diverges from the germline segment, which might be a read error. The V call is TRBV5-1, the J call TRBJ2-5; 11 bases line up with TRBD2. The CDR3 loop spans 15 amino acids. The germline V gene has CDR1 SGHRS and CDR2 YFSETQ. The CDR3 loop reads CASSLTTSGVAPWDF. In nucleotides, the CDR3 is TGCGCCAGCAGCTTAACGACTAGCGGGGTGGCCCCGTGGGACTTC. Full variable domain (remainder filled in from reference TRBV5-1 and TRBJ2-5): KAGVTQTPRYLIKTRGQQVTLSCSPISGHRSVSWYQQTPGQGLQFLFEYFSETQRNKGNFPGRFSGRQFSNSRSEMNVSTLELGDSALYLCASSLTTSGVAPWDFGPGTRLLVL.

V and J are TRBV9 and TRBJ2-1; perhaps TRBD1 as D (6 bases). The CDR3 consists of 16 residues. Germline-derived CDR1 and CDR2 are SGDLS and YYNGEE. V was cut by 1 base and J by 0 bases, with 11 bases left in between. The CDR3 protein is CASSVRTGTSYNEQFF. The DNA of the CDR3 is TGTGCCAGCAGCGTAAGAACAGGGACCTCCTACAATGAGCAGTTCTTC. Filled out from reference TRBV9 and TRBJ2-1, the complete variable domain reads DSGVTQTPKHLITATGQRVTLRCSPRSGDLSVYWYQQSLDQGLQFLIQYYNGEERAKGNILERFSAQQFPDLHSELNLSSLELGDSALYFCASSVRTGTSYNEQFFGPGTRLTVL.

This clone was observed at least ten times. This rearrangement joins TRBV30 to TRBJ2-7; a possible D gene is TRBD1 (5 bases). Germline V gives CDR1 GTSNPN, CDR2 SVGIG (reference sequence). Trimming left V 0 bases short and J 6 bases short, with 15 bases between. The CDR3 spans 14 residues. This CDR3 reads CAWSVSGLVSEQYF. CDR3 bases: TGTGCCTGGAGTGTATCAGGGTTGGTAAGCGAGCAGTACTTC.

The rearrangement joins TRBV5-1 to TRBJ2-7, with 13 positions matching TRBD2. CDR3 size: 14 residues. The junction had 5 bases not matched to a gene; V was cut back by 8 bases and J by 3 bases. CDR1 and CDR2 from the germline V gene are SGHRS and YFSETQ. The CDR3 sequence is CASKRTSGSYEQYF. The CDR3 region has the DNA TGCGCCAGTAAACGGACTAGCGGGAGCTACGAGCAGTACTTC.